Included here is one T cell receptor (beta chain) sequence, with context. Its target is unknown. CDR1 and CDR2 from the germline V gene are LNHNV and YYDKDF (reference sequence). Unmatched junction bases numbered 6, after V lost 3 bases and J lost 3 bases. CDR3 size: 15 residues. The sample originates from a study of cytomegalovirus exposure and HLA in healthy donors. Study summary: Prior work identified more than 90 million unique TCR beta sequences in roughly 190 million T cells. Study results and limitations: In a later analysis, an Asian-associated ancestry cluster reportedly showed fewer N-insertions than the 666-donor mean.

Primers: 60 Vbeta forward and 13 Jbeta reverse. Only in-frame clones appear in the TCRdb table, and some are missing; sequencing was by immunoSEQ multiplex PCR. The table has more than 100,000 clones, approximately 78% seen once. While unrecorded immune exposures were likely, the donors were nominally healthy when sampled. The chain combines TRBV15 with TRBJ1-1, with 8 bases that match TRBD1. The clonotype comes from a woman between 50 and 59 years old in good health and CMV-seropositive. Sequencing used PBMCs. The CDR3 is CATSSWTGTDTEAFF. CDR3 in DNA: TGTGCCACCAGCAGCTGGACAGGGACGGACACTGAAGCTTTCTTT.